The rows below give T cell receptor beta chains drawn from one sample of a study of T cells in Graves' hyperthyroidism and ophthalmopathy. One entry per CDR3 protein results from TCRdb running MiXCR on the multiplex PCR reads. The sample lists 600,000 to 850,000 distinct CDR3 sequences, around a sixth occurring once. The material sequenced was blood. The receptors here all came from a woman in her forties or fifties with Graves' hyperthyroidism that later progressed to Graves' ophthalmopathy. The CDR3 runs from the conserved cysteine through the conserved F or W.

TRBJ1-1 | TRBV6-6 | CASSYSGAGDNTEAFF
TRBJ1-6 | TRBV28 | CASRTQGTNSPLHF
TRBJ1-4 | TRBV15 | CATSTGGPNNEKLFF
TRBJ1-2 | TRBV3-1 | CASSQVAGGGYTF
TRBJ1-6 | TRBV6-5 | CASSYTGSFAPLHF
TRBJ1-4 | TRBV12-5 | CASGLWTATNEKLFF
TRBJ1-6 | TRBV30 | CAWTRYGDSPLHF
TRBJ2-3 | TRBV12-3/TRBV12-4 | CASSRDLVSTDTQYF
TRBJ2-7 | TRBV10-3 | CAISESFQGVYEQYF
TRBJ1-2 | TRBV28 | CASSPRDRGPVAGYTF
TRBJ1-5 | TRBV20-1 | CSAGGTGQPQHF
TRBJ2-5 | TRBV24-1 | CATIIRRETQYF
TRBJ1-1 | TRBV19 | CASSIQTVGYTEAFF
TRBJ2-3 | TRBV5-1 | CASSFSSGVSDTQYF
TRBJ1-1 | TRBV27 | CASSLWGQGGTEAFF
TRBJ2-5 | TRBV20-1 | CSARALTGVETQYF
TRBJ2-1 | TRBV20-1 | CSARKRMRDEQFF
TRBJ1-5 | TRBV30 | CAWRSKPTGTRGNQPQHF
TRBJ2-5 | TRBV12-3/TRBV12-4 | CASSPFKLAGTPQGETQYF
TRBJ1-2 | TRBV12-3/TRBV12-4 | CASSPRTDLNYGYTF
TRBJ2-7 | TRBV12-3/TRBV12-4 | CASSPSSGSSYEQYF
TRBJ1-2 | TRBV9 | CASSAPDGAYGYTF
TRBJ1-1 | TRBV29-1 | CSVEDRARGTEAFF
TRBJ1-2 | TRBV2 | CASSSDRGGSYGYTF
TRBJ2-1 | TRBV30 | CAWSGTSVHNEQFF
TRBJ2-2 | TRBV27 | CASSLGGPNTGELFF
TRBJ2-5 | TRBV19 | CASSIFDSQTQYF
TRBJ2-7 | TRBV10-3 | CAISELDEQYF
TRBJ1-1 | TRBV4-1 | CASSQAEERGRAFF
TRBJ1-2 | TRBV3-1 | CASSQETAGRGYTF
TRBJ1-6 | TRBV20-1 | CSATDRSGSPLHF
TRBJ2-1 | TRBV20-1 | CSARPNRPTSYNEQFF